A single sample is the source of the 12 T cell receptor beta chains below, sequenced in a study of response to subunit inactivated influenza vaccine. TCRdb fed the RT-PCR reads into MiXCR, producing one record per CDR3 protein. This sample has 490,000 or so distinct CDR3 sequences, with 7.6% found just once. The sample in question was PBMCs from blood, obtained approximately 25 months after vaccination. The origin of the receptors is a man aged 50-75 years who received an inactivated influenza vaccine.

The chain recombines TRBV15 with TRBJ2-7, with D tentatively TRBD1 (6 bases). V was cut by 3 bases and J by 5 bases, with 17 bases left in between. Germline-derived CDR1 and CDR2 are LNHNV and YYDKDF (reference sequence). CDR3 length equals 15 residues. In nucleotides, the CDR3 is TGTGCCACCAGCAGGGTGGCAGGGGTTAACAACGAGCAGTACTTC. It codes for CATSRVAGVNNEQYF.

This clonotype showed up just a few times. This CDR3 reads CASSSNQKRQGAAWNTEAFF. DNA of the CDR3: TGCGCCAGCAGCTCCAATCAAAAGAGACAGGGGGCTGCCTGGAACACTGAAGCTTTCTTT. V gene TRBV5-1 combines with J gene TRBJ1-1, with 10 bases aligning to TRBD1. The V gene's germline CDR1 is SGHRS and CDR2 YFSETQ. V lost 3 bases, J lost 1 base, and 18 bases stayed unmatched. CDR3 length: 20 amino acids.

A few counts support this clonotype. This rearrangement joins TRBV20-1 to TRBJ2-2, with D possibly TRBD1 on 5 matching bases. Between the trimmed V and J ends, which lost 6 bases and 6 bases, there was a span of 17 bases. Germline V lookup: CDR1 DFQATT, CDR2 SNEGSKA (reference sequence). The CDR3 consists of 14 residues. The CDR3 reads CSALGPTAAGELFF. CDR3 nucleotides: TGCAGTGCCTTGGGGCCGACGGCCGCCGGGGAGCTGTTTTTT.

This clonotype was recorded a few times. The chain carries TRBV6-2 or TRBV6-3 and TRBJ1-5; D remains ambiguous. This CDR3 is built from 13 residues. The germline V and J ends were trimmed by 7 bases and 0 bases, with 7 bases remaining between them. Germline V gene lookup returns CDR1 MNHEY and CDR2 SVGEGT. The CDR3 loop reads CASTQYSNQPQHF. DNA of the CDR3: TGTGCCAGCACTCAATATAGCAATCAGCCCCAGCATTTT.

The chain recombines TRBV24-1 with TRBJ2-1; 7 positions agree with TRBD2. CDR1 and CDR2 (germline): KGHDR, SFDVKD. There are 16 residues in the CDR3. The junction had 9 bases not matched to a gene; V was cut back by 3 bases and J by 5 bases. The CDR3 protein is CATSDPLRGTNNEQFF. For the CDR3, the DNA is TGTGCCACCAGTGATCCGCTGCGGGGGACTAACAATGAGCAGTTCTTC.

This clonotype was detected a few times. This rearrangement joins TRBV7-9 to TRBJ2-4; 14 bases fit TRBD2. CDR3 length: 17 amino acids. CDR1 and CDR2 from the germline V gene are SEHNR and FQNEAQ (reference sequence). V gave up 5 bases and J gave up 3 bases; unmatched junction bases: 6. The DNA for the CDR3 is TGTGCCAGCAGCCCGGGACTAGCGGGAGCAGGCAAAAACATTCAGTACTTC. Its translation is CASSPGLAGAGKNIQYF. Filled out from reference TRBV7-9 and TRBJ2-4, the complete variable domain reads DTGVSQNPRHKITKRGQNVTFRCDPISEHNRLYWYRQTLGQGPEFLTYFQNEAQLEKSRLLSDRFSAERPKGSFSTLEIQRTEQGDSAMYLCASSPGLAGAGKNIQYFGAGTRLSVL.

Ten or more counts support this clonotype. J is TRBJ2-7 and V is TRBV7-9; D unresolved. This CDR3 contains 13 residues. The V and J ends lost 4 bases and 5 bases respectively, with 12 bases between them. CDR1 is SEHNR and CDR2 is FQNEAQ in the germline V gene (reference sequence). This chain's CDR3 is CASSSRYQHEQYF. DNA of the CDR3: TGTGCCAGCAGCTCCAGATACCAGCACGAGCAGTACTTC.

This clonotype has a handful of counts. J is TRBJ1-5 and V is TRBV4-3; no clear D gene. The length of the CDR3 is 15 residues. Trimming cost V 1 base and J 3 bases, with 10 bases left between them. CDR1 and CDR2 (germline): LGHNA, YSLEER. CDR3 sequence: CASSQGIGINQPQHF. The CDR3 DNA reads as TGCGCCAGCAGCCAAGGTATAGGGATCAATCAGCCCCAGCATTTT.

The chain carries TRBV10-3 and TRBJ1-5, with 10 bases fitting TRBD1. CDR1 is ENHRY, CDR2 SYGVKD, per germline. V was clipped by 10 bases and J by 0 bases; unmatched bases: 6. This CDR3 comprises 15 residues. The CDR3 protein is CASRDRGLSNQPQHF. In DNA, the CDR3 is TGTGCCAGCCGGGACAGGGGACTTAGCAATCAGCCCCAGCATTTT.

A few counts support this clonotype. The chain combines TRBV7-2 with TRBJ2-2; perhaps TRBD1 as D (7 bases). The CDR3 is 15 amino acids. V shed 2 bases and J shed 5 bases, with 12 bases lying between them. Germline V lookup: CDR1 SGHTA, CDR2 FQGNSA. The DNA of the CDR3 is TGTGCCAGCAGCTTATCACAGGGGAGGACCGGGGAGCTGTTTTTT. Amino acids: CASSLSQGRTGELFF.

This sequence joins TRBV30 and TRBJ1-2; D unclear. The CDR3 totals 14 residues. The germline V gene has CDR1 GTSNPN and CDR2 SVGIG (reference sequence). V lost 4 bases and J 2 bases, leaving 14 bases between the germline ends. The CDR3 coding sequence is TGTGCCTGGATCCCCCTGGGCGGAAACTATGGCTACACCTTC. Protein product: CAWIPLGGNYGYTF. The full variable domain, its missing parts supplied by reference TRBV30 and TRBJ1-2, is SQTIHQWPATLVQPVGSPLSLECTVEGTSNPNLYWYRQAAGRGLQLLFYSVGIGQISSEVPQNLSASRPQDRQFILSSKKLLLSDSGFYLCAWIPLGGNYGYTFGSGTRLTVV.

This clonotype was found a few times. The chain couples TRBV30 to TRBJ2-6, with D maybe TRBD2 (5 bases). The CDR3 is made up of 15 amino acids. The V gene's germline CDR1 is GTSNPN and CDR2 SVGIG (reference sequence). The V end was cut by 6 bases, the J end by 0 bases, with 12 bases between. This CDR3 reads CACRLGVSGANVLTF. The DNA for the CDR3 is TGTGCCTGTCGCCTGGGAGTCTCTGGGGCCAACGTCCTGACTTTC.